The following is a TCR beta chain sequence with its context. The sample originates from a study of control samples from healthy donors and cancer patients. Germline V gene data show CDR1 as MNHEY and CDR2 as SVGAGI. The CDR3 runs 14 residues. With 0 bases removed from V and 4 bases from J, the gap between germline ends came to 9 bases. Produced via immunoSEQ multiplex PCR; TCRdb's table is partial and in-frame only. The data show about 120,000 clones, around 92% seen once. J is TRBJ1-1 and V is TRBV6-5; D remains unclear. Specimen: blood. The TCR sequence derives from a man aged 50-59 years in good health. In DNA, the CDR3 is TGTGCCAGCAGTTACTCGCCGGGGATCACTGAAGCTTTCTTT. It encodes CASSYSPGITEAFF.